A single sample is the source of the 25 T cell receptor beta chains below, sequenced in a study of glioma-infiltrating T cells. TCR alpha and beta CDR3 regions were amplified from RNA using iRepertoire nested multiplex PCR. TCRdb called the multiplex PCR reads again in MiXCR, with one record for every CDR3 protein. The table lists around 180,000 distinct CDR3 sequences, about 47% of them singletons, with over 4% in the top ten. Material for sequencing was glioma tissue, nonneoplastic brain tissue, or PBMCs (not recorded which). These receptors all come from a human donor with low-grade glioma or glioblastoma, undergoing nonglioma brain surgery, or in good health (not recorded which).

There are many counts of this clonotype. The chain recombines TRBV19 with TRBJ1-5; 9 bases are shared with TRBD1. J gave up 6 bases and V 6 bases, and 6 bases lay outside the gene matches. Germline CDR1 and CDR2: LNHDA and SQIVND (reference sequence). The CDR3 loop spans 14 amino acids. CDR3 protein: CASRGTGTPQPQHF. The CDR3 nucleotides read TGTGCCAGTAGGGGGACAGGGACCCCTCAGCCCCAGCATTTT. Variable domain in full (rest from reference TRBV19 and TRBJ1-5): DGGITQSPKYLFRKEGQNVTLSCEQNLNHDAMYWYRQDPGQGLRLIYYSQIVNDFQKGDIAEGYSVSREKKESFPLTVTSAQKNPTAFYLCASRGTGTPQPQHFGDGTRLSIL.

This clonotype showed up just a few times. The chain couples TRBV5-1 to TRBJ2-1; TRBD2 might be the D (6 bases). CDR3 size: 15 residues. The V and J ends lost 1 base and 6 bases respectively, with 14 bases between them. CDR1 and CDR2 from the germline V gene are SGHRS and YFSETQ. In DNA, the CDR3 is TGCGCCAGCAGCTTGACCTTATCCGGGGGCAATGAGCAGTTCTTC. Protein sequence: CASSLTLSGGNEQFF. The whole variable domain, filled in from reference TRBV5-1 and TRBJ2-1, reads KAGVTQTPRYLIKTRGQQVTLSCSPISGHRSVSWYQQTPGQGLQFLFEYFSETQRNKGNFPGRFSGRQFSNSRSEMNVSTLELGDSALYLCASSLTLSGGNEQFFGPGTRLTVL.

The chain is built from TRBV12-3 or TRBV12-4 and TRBJ2-2, with D maybe TRBD2 (5 bases). The CDR3 contains 14 residues. The V and J ends lost 7 bases and 4 bases respectively, with 13 bases between them. The CDR3 loop is CASTEGRITGELFF. The CDR3 DNA follows: TGTGCCAGCACCGAGGGAAGGATCACCGGGGAGCTGTTTTTT.

This clonotype was recorded at least ten times. This sequence joins TRBV15 and TRBJ2-1; a weak D match, TRBD2 (7 bases). Germline-derived CDR1 and CDR2 are LNHNV and YYDKDF (reference sequence). Between the trimmed V and J ends, which lost 5 bases and 7 bases, there was a span of 21 bases. The CDR3 is made up of 16 amino acids. In DNA, the CDR3 is TGTGCCACCAGCCAACAGGCCGGGGGGCGGTTGAATGAGCAGTTCTTC. It codes for CATSQQAGGRLNEQFF.

V is TRBV28 and J is TRBJ2-3, with D possibly matching TRBD2 (6 bases). V lost 6 bases and J 3 bases, leaving 16 bases between the germline ends. This CDR3 contains 15 residues. Germline assignment: CDR1 MDHEN and CDR2 SYDVKM. DNA of the CDR3: TGTGCCAGCAGAAACTTGGGCGCGGGGACAGATACGCAGTATTTT. It specifies CASRNLGAGTDTQYF.

In its sample, this clonotype was seen many times. This chain connects TRBV12-3 or TRBV12-4 to TRBJ1-5; D uncertain. This CDR3 has 14 residues. V was clipped by 6 bases and J by 0 bases, with 9 bases between them. The CDR3 DNA follows: TGTGCCAGCAGCAAGACGGTTAGCAATCAGCCCCAGCATTTT. It translates to CASSKTVSNQPQHF.

This clonotype was observed many times. The chain carries TRBV11-2 and TRBJ1-1; D remains unclear. CDR1 SGHAT and CDR2 FQNNGV come from the germline V gene. The V end was cut by 3 bases, the J end by 0 bases, with 2 bases between. The CDR3 has 12 amino acids. The CDR3 loop is CASSFLNTEAFF. CDR3 in DNA: TGTGCCAGCAGCTTTTTGAACACTGAAGCTTTCTTT.

This clonotype was seen repeatedly, ten times or more. This chain joins TRBV15 and TRBJ2-7, with 7 bases aligning to TRBD1. Germline values: CDR1 LNHNV, CDR2 YYDKDF (reference sequence). The V segment lost 4 bases and the J segment 3 bases; nucleotides outside the gene matches: 3. There are 13 residues in the CDR3. The CDR3 region is CATSTRQGYEQYF. The CDR3 region has the DNA TGTGCCACCAGCACCCGACAGGGCTACGAGCAGTACTTC.

This chain joins TRBV5-1 and TRBJ2-7; 9 positions agree with TRBD1. V dropped 0 bases and J dropped 3; count of bases not matched to a gene: 7. Germline assignment: CDR1 SGHRS and CDR2 YFSETQ. CDR3 length: 16 residues. CDR3 sequence reads: CASSLGDRVRVYEQYF. CDR3 sequence (DNA): TGCGCCAGCAGCTTGGGGGACAGGGTCAGGGTCTACGAGCAGTACTTC.

V is TRBV20-1 and J is TRBJ2-1, with D possibly being TRBD2 (6 bases). The J call may be incorrect, as the DNA end agrees better with TRBJ2-7. The CDR3 runs 13 residues. Germline V lookup: CDR1 DFQATT, CDR2 SNEGSKA (reference sequence). The CDR3 is CSARKAGTYEQYF. The DNA of the CDR3 is TGCAGTGCTAGAAAGGCGGGGACCTACGAGCAGTACTTC.

The chain recombines TRBV5-1 with TRBJ2-2, with 10 bases identical to TRBD2. Germline assignment: CDR1 SGHRS and CDR2 YFSETQ. The CDR3 length is 14 residues. The junction had 2 bases not matched to a gene; V was cut back by 4 bases and J by 5 bases. The CDR3 protein is CASSPSGSTGELFF. The CDR3 DNA follows: TGCGCCAGCAGCCCTAGCGGGAGTACCGGGGAGCTGTTTTTT.

This chain connects TRBV12-3 or TRBV12-4 to TRBJ1-3; no firm D call. V lost 11 bases and J lost 0, with 11 bases in between. The CDR3 runs to 13 residues. The CDR3 is CAGLLGSGNTIYF. CDR3 DNA: TGTGCCGGCCTTTTGGGCTCTGGAAACACCATATATTTT.

On this clonotype itself: This may stem from a read error, because a much larger clone lies one nucleotide away. The CDR3 DNA is TGTGCCAGCATCCAGGGGAACACTGAAGCTTTCTTT. Its protein product is CASIQGNTEAFF. V gene TRBV3-1 combines with J gene TRBJ1-1; D may be TRBD1 (5 bases). This CDR3 is built from 12 residues. V was cut by 7 bases and J by 1 base, with 7 bases left in between. Per germline, CDR1 LGHDT and CDR2 YNNKEL (reference sequence).

The sample holds a few counts of this clonotype. Possible read error: a much larger clone is one base away. The CDR3 sequence: CSATSGRVSPDTQYF. The CDR3, as DNA: TGCAGTGCTACTAGCGGGAGGGTAAGTCCAGATACGCAGTATTTT. The chain is built from TRBV20-1 and TRBJ2-3, with 12 bases lining up with TRBD2. Germline V gene lookup returns CDR1 DFQATT and CDR2 SNEGSKA (reference sequence). The trim removed 4 bases at V and 4 bases at J, leaving 6 bases unmatched. The CDR3 totals 15 residues.

The CDR3 here is CASSPLRTPSTDTQYF. DNA for the CDR3: TGTGCCAGCTCACCACTCCGGACACCCAGCACAGATACGCAGTATTTT. The chain is built from TRBV18 and TRBJ2-3, with D perhaps matching TRBD1 (5 bases). The CDR3 runs 16 residues. With 1 base removed from V and 0 bases from J, the gap between germline ends came to 11 bases. Germline loops: CDR1 KGHSH, CDR2 LQKENI.

The chain combines TRBV2 with TRBJ1-2; a possible D gene is TRBD1 (5 bases). V was pared by 11 bases and J by 2 bases, with 12 bases between. Germline V gives CDR1 SNHLY, CDR2 FYNNEI. The CDR3 is 12 residues long. CDR3 nucleotides: TGTGCCGGGCGGGACTTAAACTATGGCTACACCTTC. This codes for CAGRDLNYGYTF.

The chain recombines TRBV27 with TRBJ1-5, with D possibly being TRBD1 (5 bases). CDR3 length equals 19 residues. Germline V gene data show CDR1 as MNHEY and CDR2 as SMNVEV (reference sequence). With 4 bases removed from V and 0 bases from J, the gap between germline ends came to 22 bases. In DNA form, the CDR3 reads TGTGCCAGCAGTTCTGGACATGGAAGGATCGGTGGTAGCAATCAGCCCCAGCATTTT. This sequence encodes CASSSGHGRIGGSNQPQHF.

This clonotype was counted only a few times. This may be a read error: a much more frequent sequence differs by one nucleotide. The genes are TRBV20-1 and TRBJ2-3; D perhaps matches TRBD2 (5 bases). This CDR3 spans 10 amino acids. Germline CDR1 is DFQATT and CDR2 is SNEGSKA (reference sequence). The CDR3 nucleotides are TGCAGTTCTAGCCAAGATACGCAGTATTTT. This gives the protein CSSSQDTQYF.

Comment on this clonotype: Relative to the germline gene, one junction end is altered; a read error may explain this. This chain connects TRBV7-2 to TRBJ2-5, with 7 bases matching TRBD1. The germline V gene has CDR1 SGHTA and CDR2 FQGNSA. The CDR3 has 13 amino acids. CDR3 in amino acids: CASSSDRQETHYF. CDR3 DNA sequence: TGTGCCAGCAGTTCGGACAGGCAAGAGACCCATTATTTC.

The count of this clonotype is one. A junction end diverges from the germline sequence, so it may reflect a read error. The chain uses TRBV20-1 and TRBJ1-5; the D is unclear. Germline CDR1 is DFQATT and CDR2 is SNEGSKA (reference sequence). The CDR3 runs 12 residues. The CDR3 sequence is CGAKVVSQPQHF. The CDR3, as DNA: TGCGGTGCTAAGGTGGTGAGTCAGCCCCAGCATTTT.

This chain uses TRBV29-1 with TRBJ2-1; maybe TRBD2 (5 bases). Germline CDR1 is SQVTM and CDR2 is ANQGSEA. The CDR3 is made up of 11 amino acids. This CDR3 is CTAFEGNEQFF. DNA for the CDR3: TGCACCGCCTTTGAGGGAAATGAGCAGTTCTTC.

Details on this clonotype: An end of the junction does not agree with germline; a read error may underlie this. This sequence joins TRBV15 and TRBJ2-7; D not resolved. This CDR3 is 15 amino acids long. The germline gives CDR1 LNHNV, CDR2 YYDKDF (reference sequence). CDR3 DNA sequence: TGTGCCACCAGAAGAGTTGTCGCAGTGGCCTACGAGGAGTACTTC. Translation: CATRRVVAVAYEEYF. Using reference TRBV15 and TRBJ2-7 for the parts outside the CDR3, the full variable domain is DAMVIQNPRYQVTQFGKPVTLSCSQTLNHNVMYWYQQKSSQAPKLLFHYYDKDFNNEADTPDNFQSRRPNTSFCFLDIRSPGLGDTAMYLCATRRVVAVAYEEYFGPGTRLTVT.

This clonotype occurred a few times. The chain couples TRBV12-3 or TRBV12-4 to TRBJ2-1; a possible D gene is TRBD2 (6 bases). The CDR3 runs 13 residues. The V and J ends lost 10 bases and 8 bases respectively, with 18 bases between them. CDR3 in DNA: TGTGCCATCCGAAAAGATAAGCGGGATGAGCAGTTCTTC. Translated, it gives CAIRKDKRDEQFF.

This clonotype was observed a few times. Here the CDR3 DNA reads TGCGCCAGCAGCTTCTCCGGGACTAGCTCTGGGGAGACCCAGTACTTC. Residues: CASSFSGTSSGETQYF. The chain employs TRBV5-1 and TRBJ2-5; 9 nucleotides match TRBD2. CDR1 and CDR2 (germline): SGHRS, YFSETQ. This CDR3 has 16 residues. The V and J ends lost 2 bases and 5 bases, in that order; junction bases with no gene match: 10. The full variable domain, rest sourced from reference TRBV5-1 and TRBJ2-5, is KAGVTQTPRYLIKTRGQQVTLSCSPISGHRSVSWYQQTPGQGLQFLFEYFSETQRNKGNFPGRFSGRQFSNSRSEMNVSTLELGDSALYLCASSFSGTSSGETQYFGPGTRLLVL.

Remarks on this clonotype: A much larger clone differs by one base, so this may be a read error. The J gene is TRBJ1-5, the V gene TRBV2, with D perhaps TRBD1 (6 bases). The CDR3 runs 14 residues. Between the trimmed V and J ends, which lost 8 bases and 6 bases, there was a span of 17 bases. Germline V lookup: CDR1 SNHLY, CDR2 FYNNEI. The CDR3 sequence is CASPRGGQSQPQHF. The CDR3 bases are TGTGCCAGCCCCCGAGGGGGGCAGAGTCAGCCCCAGCATTTT. The whole variable domain, remainder taken from reference TRBV2 and TRBJ1-5, is EPEVTQTPSHQVTQMGQEVILRCVPISNHLYFYWYRQILGQKVEFLVSFYNNEISEKSEIFDDQFSVERPDGSNFTLKIRSTKLEDSAMYFCASPRGGQSQPQHFGDGTRLSIL.